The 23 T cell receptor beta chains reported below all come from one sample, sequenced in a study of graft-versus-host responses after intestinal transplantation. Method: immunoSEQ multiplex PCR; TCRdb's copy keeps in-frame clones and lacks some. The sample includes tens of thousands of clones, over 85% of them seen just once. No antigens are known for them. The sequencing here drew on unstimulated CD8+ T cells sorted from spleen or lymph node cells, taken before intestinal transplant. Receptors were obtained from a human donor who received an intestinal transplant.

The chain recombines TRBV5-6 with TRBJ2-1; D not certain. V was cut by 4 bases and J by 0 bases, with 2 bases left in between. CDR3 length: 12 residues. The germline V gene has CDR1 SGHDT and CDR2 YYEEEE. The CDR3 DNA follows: TGTGCCAGCAGCCCCTCCTACAATGAGCAGTTCTTC. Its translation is CASSPSYNEQFF. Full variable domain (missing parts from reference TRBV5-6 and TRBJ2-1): DAGVTQSPTHLIKTRGQQVTLRCSPKSGHDTVSWYQQALGQGPQFIFQYYEEEERQRGNFPDRFSGHQFPNYSSELNVNALLLGDSALYLCASSPSYNEQFFGPGTRLTVL.

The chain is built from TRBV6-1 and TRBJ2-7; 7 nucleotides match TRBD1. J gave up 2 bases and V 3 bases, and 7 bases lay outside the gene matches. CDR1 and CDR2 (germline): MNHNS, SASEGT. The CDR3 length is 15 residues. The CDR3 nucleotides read TGTGCCAGCAGTGATGGGACAGTTGTTACCTACGAGCAGTACTTC. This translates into CASSDGTVVTYEQYF.

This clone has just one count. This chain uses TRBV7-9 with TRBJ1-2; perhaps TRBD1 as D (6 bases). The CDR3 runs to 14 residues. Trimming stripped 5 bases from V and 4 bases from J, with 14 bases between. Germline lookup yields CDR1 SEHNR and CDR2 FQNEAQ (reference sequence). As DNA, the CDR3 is TGTGCCAGCAGCCCTGTGGGGGCTCCCTATGGCTACACCTTC. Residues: CASSPVGAPYGYTF.

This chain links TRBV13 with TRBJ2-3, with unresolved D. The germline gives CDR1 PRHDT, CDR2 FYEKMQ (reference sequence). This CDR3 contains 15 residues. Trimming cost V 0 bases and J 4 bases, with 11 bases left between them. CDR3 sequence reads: CASSLGGGPPDTQYF. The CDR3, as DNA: TGTGCCAGCAGCTTAGGCGGCGGCCCCCCAGATACGCAGTATTTT.

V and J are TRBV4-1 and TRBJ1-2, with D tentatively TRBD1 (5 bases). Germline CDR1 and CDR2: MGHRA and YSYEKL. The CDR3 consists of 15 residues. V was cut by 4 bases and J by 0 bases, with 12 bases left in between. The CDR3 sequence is CASSPLGQTNYGYTF. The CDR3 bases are TGCGCCAGCAGCCCACTCGGACAAACTAACTATGGCTACACCTTC.

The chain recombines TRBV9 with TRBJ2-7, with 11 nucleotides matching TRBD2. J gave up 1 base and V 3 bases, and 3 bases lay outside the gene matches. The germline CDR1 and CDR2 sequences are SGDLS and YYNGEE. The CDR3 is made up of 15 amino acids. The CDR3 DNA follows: TGTGCCAGCAGCGGCCCTAGCGGGAGGTCCTACGAGCAGTACTTC. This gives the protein CASSGPSGRSYEQYF.

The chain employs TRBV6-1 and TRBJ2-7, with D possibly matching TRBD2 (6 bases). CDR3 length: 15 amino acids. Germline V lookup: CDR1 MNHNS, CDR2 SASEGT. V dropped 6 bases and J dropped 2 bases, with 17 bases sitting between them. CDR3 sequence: CASRGGPADPYEQYF. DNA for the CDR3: TGTGCCAGCAGGGGGGGTCCAGCAGACCCCTACGAGCAGTACTTC.

The CDR3 coding sequence is TGTGCCAGCAGCCACCGCCACACAGCTCCGGAGAGGTCCTATAATTCACCCCTCCACTTT. Protein: CASSHRHTAPERSYNSPLHF. The genes are TRBV4-2 and TRBJ1-6; D ambiguous. The CDR3 totals 20 residues. Germline V gene lookup returns CDR1 LGHNA and CDR2 YNFKEQ. The germline V and J ends were trimmed by 3 bases and 1 base, with 22 bases remaining between them.

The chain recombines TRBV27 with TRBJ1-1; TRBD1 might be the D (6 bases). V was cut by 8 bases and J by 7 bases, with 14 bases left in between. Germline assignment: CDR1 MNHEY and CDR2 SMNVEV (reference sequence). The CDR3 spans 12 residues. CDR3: CASYDRPHEAFF. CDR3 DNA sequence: TGTGCCAGCTACGACAGGCCTCATGAAGCTTTCTTT.

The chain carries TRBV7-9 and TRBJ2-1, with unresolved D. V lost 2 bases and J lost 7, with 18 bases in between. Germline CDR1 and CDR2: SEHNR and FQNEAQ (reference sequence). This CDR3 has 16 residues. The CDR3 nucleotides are TGTGCCAGCAGCTTAATGAGAATCCGAAAAATAAATGAGCAGTTCTTC. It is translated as CASSLMRIRKINEQFF. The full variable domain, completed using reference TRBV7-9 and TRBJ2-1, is DTGVSQNPRHKITKRGQNVTFRCDPISEHNRLYWYRQTLGQGPEFLTYFQNEAQLEKSRLLSDRFSAERPKGSFSTLEIQRTEQGDSAMYLCASSLMRIRKINEQFFGPGTRLTVL.

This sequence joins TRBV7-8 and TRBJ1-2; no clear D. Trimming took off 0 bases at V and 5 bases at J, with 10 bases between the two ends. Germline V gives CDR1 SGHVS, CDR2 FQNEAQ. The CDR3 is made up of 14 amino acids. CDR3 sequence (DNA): TGTGCCAGCAGCTTAGCGGTGGACGGTTATGGCTACACCTTC. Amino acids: CASSLAVDGYGYTF.

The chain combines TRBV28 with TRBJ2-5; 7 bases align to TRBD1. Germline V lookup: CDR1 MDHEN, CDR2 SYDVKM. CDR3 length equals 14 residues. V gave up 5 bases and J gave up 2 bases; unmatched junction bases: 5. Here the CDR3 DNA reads TGTGCCAGCAGTACCCCGGGACAGCAAGAGACCCAGTACTTC. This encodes CASSTPGQQETQYF.

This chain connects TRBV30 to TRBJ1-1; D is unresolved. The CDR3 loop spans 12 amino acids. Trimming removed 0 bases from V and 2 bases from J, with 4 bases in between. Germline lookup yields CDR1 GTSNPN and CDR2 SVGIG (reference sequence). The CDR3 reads CAWSVLNTEAFF. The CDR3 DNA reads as TGTGCCTGGAGTGTACTCAACACTGAAGCTTTCTTT.

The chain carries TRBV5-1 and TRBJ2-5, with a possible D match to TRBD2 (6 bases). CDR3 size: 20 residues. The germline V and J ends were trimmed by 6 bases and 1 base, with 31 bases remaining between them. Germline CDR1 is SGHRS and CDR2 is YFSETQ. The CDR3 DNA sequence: TGCGCCAGCACAAGCGGGCTGGGGGAGTACCTTCGCGAATTCCAAGAGACCCAGTACTTC. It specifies CASTSGLGEYLREFQETQYF.

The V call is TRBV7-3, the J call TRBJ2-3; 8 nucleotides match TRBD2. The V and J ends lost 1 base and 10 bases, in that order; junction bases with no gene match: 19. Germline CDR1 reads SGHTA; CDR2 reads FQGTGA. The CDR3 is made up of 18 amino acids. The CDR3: CASSLRSGTRGSEWSQYF. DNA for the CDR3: TGTGCCAGCAGCTTAAGGAGCGGGACTAGGGGGTCGGAGTGGTCGCAGTATTTT.

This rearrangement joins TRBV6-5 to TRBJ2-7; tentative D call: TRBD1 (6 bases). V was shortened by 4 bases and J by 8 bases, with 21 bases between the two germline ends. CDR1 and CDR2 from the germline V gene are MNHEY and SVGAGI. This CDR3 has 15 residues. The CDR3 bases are TGTGCCAGCAGTTGGGGCAGGGGATCCTTAGCGCAGCAGTACTTC. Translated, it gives CASSWGRGSLAQQYF.

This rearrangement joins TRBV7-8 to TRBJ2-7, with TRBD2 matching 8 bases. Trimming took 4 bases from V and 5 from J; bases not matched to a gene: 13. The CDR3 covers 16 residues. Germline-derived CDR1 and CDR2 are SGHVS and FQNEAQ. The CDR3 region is CASSSQTSELLHEQYF. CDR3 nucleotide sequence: TGTGCCAGCAGCTCCCAGACTAGCGAGCTTCTACACGAGCAGTACTTC.

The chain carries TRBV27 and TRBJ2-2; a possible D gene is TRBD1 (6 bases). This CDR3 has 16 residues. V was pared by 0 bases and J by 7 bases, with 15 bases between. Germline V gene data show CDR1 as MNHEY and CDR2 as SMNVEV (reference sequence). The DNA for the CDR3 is TGTGCCAGCAGTTTATCGGACAGAAGTTATAACGGGGAGCTGTTTTTT. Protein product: CASSLSDRSYNGELFF.

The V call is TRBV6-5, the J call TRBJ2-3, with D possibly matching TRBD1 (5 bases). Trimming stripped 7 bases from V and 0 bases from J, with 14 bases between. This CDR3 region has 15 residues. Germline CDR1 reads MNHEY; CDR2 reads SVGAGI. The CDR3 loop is CASTLSQGSTDTQYF. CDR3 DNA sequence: TGTGCCAGCACCCTTTCCCAGGGTAGCACAGATACGCAGTATTTT.

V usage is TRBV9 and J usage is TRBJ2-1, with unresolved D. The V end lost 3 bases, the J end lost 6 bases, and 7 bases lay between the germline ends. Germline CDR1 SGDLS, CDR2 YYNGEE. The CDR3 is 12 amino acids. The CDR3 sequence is CASSGHLNEQFF. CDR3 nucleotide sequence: TGTGCCAGCAGCGGTCACCTCAATGAGCAGTTCTTC. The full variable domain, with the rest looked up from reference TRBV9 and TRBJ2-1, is DSGVTQTPKHLITATGQRVTLRCSPRSGDLSVYWYQQSLDQGLQFLIQYYNGEERAKGNILERFSAQQFPDLHSELNLSSLELGDSALYFCASSGHLNEQFFGPGTRLTVL.

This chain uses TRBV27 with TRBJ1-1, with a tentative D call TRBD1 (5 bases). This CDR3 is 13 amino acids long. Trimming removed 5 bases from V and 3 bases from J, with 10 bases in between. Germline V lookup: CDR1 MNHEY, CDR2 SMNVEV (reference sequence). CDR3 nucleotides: TGTGCCAGCAGTCTCCGGGGCGACACTGAAGCTTTCTTT. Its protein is CASSLRGDTEAFF.

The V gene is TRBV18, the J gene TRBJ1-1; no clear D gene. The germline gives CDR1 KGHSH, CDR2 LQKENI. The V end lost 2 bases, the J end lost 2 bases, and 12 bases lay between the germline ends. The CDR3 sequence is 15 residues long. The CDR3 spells CASSPGILENTEAFF. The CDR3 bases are TGTGCCAGCTCACCAGGAATCTTAGAAAACACTGAAGCTTTCTTT.

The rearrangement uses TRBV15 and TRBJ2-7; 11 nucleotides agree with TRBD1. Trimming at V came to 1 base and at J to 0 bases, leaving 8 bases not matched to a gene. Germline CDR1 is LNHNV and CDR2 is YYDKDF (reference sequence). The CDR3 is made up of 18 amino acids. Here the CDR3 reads CATSRGYGQGANSYEQYF. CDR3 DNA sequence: TGTGCCACCAGCAGAGGCTACGGACAGGGGGCCAACTCCTACGAGCAGTACTTC.